This T cell receptor (beta chain) was obtained from a study of T cells in Graves' hyperthyroidism and ophthalmopathy. Study overall: Blood was drawn when the patient was first diagnosed and still untreated.

This CDR3 spans 17 amino acids. Germline loops: CDR1 SQVTM, CDR2 ANQGSEA. Deletions cut 3 bases from V and 3 bases from J, with 21 bases between. Each 10 ml fresh peripheral blood draw supplied the PBMCs. This clonotype was observed a handful of times. Using RNA transcripts as the source, TCR beta CDR3 regions were amplified. TCR CDR3 underwent first-round RT-PCR with the HTBI primer set. TCRdb fed the multiplex PCR reads into MiXCR, producing one record per CDR3 protein. Here the sample spans roughly 640,000 distinct CDR3 sequences, 16% being singletons. Sequencing input: blood. The clonotype originates from a middle-aged woman with Graves' ophthalmopathy. The chain uses TRBV29-1 and TRBJ2-1; the D gene is possibly TRBD2 (8 bases). The DNA of the CDR3 is TGCAGCGTTGATCGATTCCGGGGGGGGGACAGCTACAATGAGCAGTTCTTC. This encodes CSVDRFRGGDSYNEQFF.